The clone carrying this T cell receptor (beta chain) was seen many times. This sample stems from a study of T-cell reconstitution after alpha-beta-depleted transplantation in children. Germline-derived CDR1 and CDR2 are SQVTM and ANQGSEA. V lost 7 bases and J 9 bases, leaving 16 bases between the germline ends. The CDR3 has 12 residues. Preparation of the TCRbeta library was carried out with unique molecular identifiers. TCRdb reprocessed the PCR reads via MiXCR and lists one record per CDR3 protein. Here the sample spans 200,000 to 300,000 distinct CDR3 sequences, approximately 12% being singletons. This specimen consisted of PBMCs from the stem cell graft donor, obtained from the stem cell graft. The TCR comes from a human donor who donated a stem cell graft to a child with acute lymphoblastic leukemia. This chain links TRBV29-1 with TRBJ1-5; D not certain. CDR3 amino acids: CSAETSTGPQHF. DNA of the CDR3: TGCAGCGCGGAAACCAGTACGGGGCCCCAGCATTTT.